This T cell receptor beta chain appears in the sequencing data of a study of T cells in Graves' hyperthyroidism and ophthalmopathy. There were TCR beta CDR3 regions amplified from RNA transcripts. The TCR CDR3 was amplified in a first-round RT-PCR using the HTBI primer set. TCRdb reprocessed the multiplex PCR reads via MiXCR and lists one record per CDR3 protein. This table holds some 550,000 distinct CDR3 sequences, roughly 20% found once. Deletions cut 3 bases from V and 0 bases from J, with 13 bases between. In germline, CDR1 is SGHRS, CDR2 YFSETQ. The CDR3 runs 15 residues. This chain links TRBV5-1 with TRBJ2-7; D is undetermined. This receptor was identified in a man younger than 30 with Graves' hyperthyroidism. Material: blood. CDR3 in amino acids: CASSSNPQLSYEQYF. CDR3 nucleotide sequence: TGCGCCAGCAGCTCCAACCCACAGCTCTCCTACGAGCAGTACTTC.